The present T cell receptor beta chain was sequenced within a study of blood T cells in healthy people across ages. Study findings and constraints: TCR beta diversity was tightly associated with the proportion of naive T cells.

Regarding this clonotype: Its antigen is still unknown.

Next came a second PCR, run for roughly 6 to 11 cycles, which used a sample-barcoded 5' primer along with a J-beta primer mix. TCRdb analysed the 5' RACE reads with MiXCR anew, one entry per CDR3 protein. The sample consists of 350,000 to 450,000 distinct CDR3 sequences, roughly half of them appearing once. The TCR sequence derives from a man in his fifties or sixties in good health. Sequencing was performed on blood.

This CDR3 is CASSQQTGGTGARAYEQYF. Here the CDR3 DNA reads TGTGCCAGCAGTCAACAGACCGGTGGGACGGGGGCAAGGGCCTACGAGCAGTACTTC. The rearrangement links TRBV13 to TRBJ2-7; D tentatively fits TRBD1 or TRBD2 (6 bases each). Trimming shortened V by 6 bases and J by 2 bases, and 29 bases separated the two germline ends. The CDR3 extends over 19 amino acids. CDR1 and CDR2 (germline): PRHDT, FYEKMQ (reference sequence).